One sample yielded the 21 T cell receptor beta chains listed below, sequenced in a study of response to subunit inactivated influenza vaccine. TCRdb re-derived calls from the RT-PCR reads in MiXCR, one entry per CDR3 protein. The table has about 300,000 distinct CDR3 sequences, roughly 22% seen once. This specimen consisted of PBMCs from blood, obtained less than 22 months after vaccination. These receptors were obtained from a man aged 45 to 75 who received an inactivated influenza vaccine.

This clonotype was seen more than once but under ten times. The chain has TRBV12-3 or TRBV12-4 and TRBJ2-1, with TRBD2 as a possible D gene (8 bases). V lost 6 bases to trimming and J lost 14 bases, with 26 bases between them. The CDR3 loop spans 15 amino acids. The chain's CDR3 is CASSSSGLAGRGEFF. The DNA for the CDR3 is TGTGCCAGCAGCTCCTCGGGGCTAGCGGGCAGGGGGGAGTTCTTC.

The sample holds a few counts of this clonotype. This chain uses TRBV20-1 with TRBJ2-1; D is perhaps TRBD1 (5 bases). Germline V gene data show CDR1 as DFQATT and CDR2 as SNEGSKA (reference sequence). The CDR3 is made up of 14 amino acids. V lost 3 bases to trimming and J lost 4 bases, with 13 bases between them. As DNA, the CDR3 is TGCAGTGCTAGGGATGGAACAGGTTACAATGAGCAGTTCTTC. Amino acid sequence: CSARDGTGYNEQFF.

A few counts support this clonotype. This chain uses TRBV20-1 with TRBJ1-1; no reliable D call. CDR3 length: 13 amino acids. Germline V gene lookup returns CDR1 DFQATT and CDR2 SNEGSKA (reference sequence). The V end lost 1 base, the J end lost 4 bases, and 10 bases lay between the germline ends. The CDR3 bases are TGCAGTGCTAGAGGCACCGGATTCACTGAAGCTTTCTTT. It is translated as CSARGTGFTEAFF.

This clonotype has just a few counts. CDR3 protein: CASSSRSSGELFF. As DNA, the CDR3 is TGTGCCAGCAGTTCCCGTTCTTCCGGGGAGCTGTTTTTT. The rearrangement links TRBV6-5 to TRBJ2-2; D remains unclear. The V end lost 4 bases, the J end lost 6 bases, and 9 bases lay between the germline ends. The CDR3 is 13 residues long. Germline assignment: CDR1 MNHEY and CDR2 SVGAGI.

This clonotype came up many times. The V call is TRBV9, the J call TRBJ1-5, with D possibly TRBD1 on 6 matching bases. Deletions cut 7 bases from V and 3 bases from J, with 17 bases between. The CDR3 is 15 residues long. CDR1 is SGDLS and CDR2 is YYNGEE in the germline V gene. The CDR3 coding sequence is TGTGCCAGCGGTTCGTCAGGGGCCACCAATCAGCCCCAGCATTTT. The encoded protein is CASGSSGATNQPQHF.

This clonotype showed up just once. This chain joins TRBV21-1 and TRBJ2-7; TRBD2 is the table's D call, not checked against the DNA. TRBV21-1 is a documented pseudogene. This CDR3 region has 19 residues. DNA of the CDR3: TGTGCCAGCAGCGCCCGACTAGCGGGGGAGATAGCAGAGTCCTACGAGCAGTACTTC. Its protein is CASSARLAGEIAESYEQYF.

This sequence joins TRBV5-4 and TRBJ2-2; 8 bases agree with TRBD2. The trim removed 3 bases at V and 1 base at J, leaving 5 bases unmatched. The CDR3 length is 16 residues. Germline V lookup: CDR1 SGHNT, CDR2 YYREEE (reference sequence). CDR3: CASSSGLAKNTGELFF. CDR3 DNA: TGTGCCAGCAGCTCCGGACTAGCCAAGAACACCGGGGAGCTGTTTTTT.

This clonotype showed up just a few times. V and J are TRBV5-1 and TRBJ2-3; D is undetermined. With 0 bases removed from V and 4 bases from J, the gap between germline ends came to 12 bases. The CDR3 has 15 residues. The germline V gene encodes CDR1 SGHRS and CDR2 YFSETQ. The CDR3 sequence is CASSLGLVAADTQYF. As DNA, the CDR3 is TGCGCCAGCAGCTTGGGTCTGGTGGCGGCAGATACGCAGTATTTT.

This clonotype was observed a handful of times. The V and J genes are TRBV24-1 and TRBJ1-6; the match to TRBD1 covers 8 bases. This CDR3 comprises 17 residues. The germline CDR1 and CDR2 sequences are KGHDR and SFDVKD. With V trimmed by 6 bases and J by 1 base, 7 bases remained unmatched. CDR3 region: CATSTGGLVSYNSPLHF. The CDR3 DNA reads TGTGCCACCAGTACAGGGGGATTGGTTTCCTATAATTCACCCCTCCACTTT.

V and J are TRBV4-3 and TRBJ2-5; 7 nucleotides agree with TRBD2. This CDR3 region has 17 residues. Germline V lookup: CDR1 LGHNA, CDR2 YSLEER. V shed 3 bases and J 4 bases; nucleotides not matched to a gene: 14. CDR3 loop: CASSQGGRDYPPETQYF. As DNA, the CDR3 is TGCGCCAGCAGCCAGGGAGGGAGGGACTACCCACCAGAGACCCAGTACTTC.

This clonotype came up a few times. The chain links TRBV4-3 to TRBJ1-2, with D maybe TRBD1 (5 bases). The CDR3 contains 17 residues. Trimming pared 0 bases from V and 3 bases from J, leaving 17 bases between. Germline-derived CDR1 and CDR2 are LGHNA and YSLEER. The CDR3: CASSQDSSRDGYYGYTF. In DNA form, the CDR3 reads TGCGCCAGCAGCCAAGATTCCTCACGGGACGGATACTATGGCTACACCTTC.

There are a few counts of this clonotype. One junction end does not reproduce the germline sequence, and a read error may be involved. This chain connects TRBV7-9 to TRBJ1-2; TRBD1 matches at 7 bases. The length of the CDR3 is 15 residues. The germline gives CDR1 SEHNR, CDR2 FQNEAQ (reference sequence). CDR3 DNA: TGTGCCAGTAGCTCACAGCCCACAGGGGTGAATGGCTACACCTTC. This encodes CASSSQPTGVNGYTF.

This chain connects TRBV2 to TRBJ2-1; D is ambiguous. The CDR3 covers 15 residues. V gave up 6 bases and J gave up 1 base, with 13 bases separating them. Germline CDR1 and CDR2: SNHLY and FYNNEI. CDR3 sequence reads: CASSEDGLSYNEQFF. The CDR3 DNA reads TGTGCCAGCAGCGAGGACGGCCTTTCCTACAATGAGCAGTTCTTC.

The CDR3 DNA is TGTGCCAGCAGCGTAGGTGGGGAACACGAGCAGTACTTC. Translating gives CASSVGGEHEQYF. The chain employs TRBV9 and TRBJ2-7, with no clear D. Per germline, CDR1 SGDLS and CDR2 YYNGEE. Trimming took off 0 bases at V and 5 bases at J, with 9 bases between the two ends. CDR3 length equals 13 residues.

In this sample, this clonotype turned up many times. The chain employs TRBV6-1 and TRBJ1-1; D not certain. The germline V gene has CDR1 MNHNS and CDR2 SASEGT. The CDR3 has 12 residues. Trimming cost V 2 bases and J 7 bases, with 8 bases left between them. CDR3 sequence (DNA): TGTGCCAGCAGTGAAAGGGTCGGTGAAGCTTTCTTT. Protein sequence: CASSERVGEAFF.

This clonotype was picked up a small number of times. The chain joins TRBV29-1 to TRBJ2-1; 7 nucleotides align to TRBD2. Trimming took 7 bases from V and 6 from J; bases not matched to a gene: 0. Germline assignment: CDR1 SQVTM and CDR2 ANQGSEA. The CDR3 sequence is 10 residues long. This CDR3 reads CSGGGNEQFF. CDR3 nucleotide sequence: TGCAGCGGGGGGGGCAATGAGCAGTTCTTC.

This sequence joins TRBV6-1 and TRBJ1-1; a weak D match, TRBD1 (6 bases). CDR3 length: 14 amino acids. The V end was cut by 8 bases, the J end by 1 base, with 14 bases between. Germline loops: CDR1 MNHNS, CDR2 SASEGT. CDR3 in DNA: TGTGCCAGCCAGGGGCCAGGGGAGAACACTGAAGCTTTCTTT. Translation: CASQGPGENTEAFF.

The chain uses TRBV15 and TRBJ2-1, with 7 bases matching TRBD2. The CDR3 sequence is 14 residues long. Germline loops: CDR1 LNHNV, CDR2 YYDKDF (reference sequence). The V gene end was trimmed by 2 bases and the J gene end by 7 bases; junction bases not matched to a gene: 5. The CDR3 sequence: CATSRRRERNEQFF. The CDR3 coding sequence is TGTGCCACCAGCAGAAGGCGGGAGCGGAATGAGCAGTTCTTC.

Here the CDR3 DNA reads TGTGCCAGCAGCTTATCGGCGGGGGGTACCAGGACCCAGTACTTC. It specifies CASSLSAGGTRTQYF. The genes are TRBV7-2 and TRBJ2-5; 8 positions match TRBD2. CDR1 is SGHTA, CDR2 FQGNSA, per germline. V was clipped by 2 bases and J by 7 bases; unmatched bases: 9. The CDR3 runs to 15 residues.

The chain links TRBV3-1 to TRBJ2-6, with 9 bases fitting TRBD1. Germline V gene sequence: CDR1 LGHDT, CDR2 YNNKEL (reference sequence). J was trimmed by 14 bases and V by 4 bases; bases with no gene match: 3. The CDR3 runs 12 residues. The chain's CDR3 is CASSPQGAILTF. The CDR3 DNA sequence: TGTGCCAGCAGCCCACAGGGGGCGATCCTGACTTTC. Full variable domain (outside the CDR3, taken from reference TRBV3-1 and TRBJ2-6): DTAVSQTPKYLVTQMGNDKSIKCEQNLGHDTMYWYKQDSKKFLKIMFSYNNKELIINETVPNRFSPKSPDKAHLNLHINSLELGDSAVYFCASSPQGAILTFGAGSRLTVL.

This clonotype was counted only a few times. This chain connects TRBV7-2 to TRBJ1-3, with D perhaps TRBD1 (6 bases). This CDR3 is 15 amino acids long. Germline CDR1 SGHTA, CDR2 FQGNSA. V was shortened by 4 bases and J by 4 bases, with 14 bases between the two germline ends. DNA of the CDR3: TGTGCCAGCAGCTGGGGGGCGCAGGGAGGAAACACCATATATTTT. Translation gives CASSWGAQGGNTIYF.